This is a list of T cell receptor beta chains from one sample in a study of control samples from healthy donors and cancer patients. Profiled with immunoSEQ multiplex PCR; TCRdb holds only in-frame clones, not every one. The sample lists 100,000 to 150,000 clones, about nine tenths seen once, with 5.5% to 7% in the top ten. Specimen: blood. Receptors were obtained from a young man in good health. Each CDR3 is given with its conserved first and last residue. D genes are given only for firm matches. A row's size may be missing; if present it is once, few, many or a size class.

>TRBV5-6|TRBD2|.|TRBJ2-2
CASRQRLAAYTGELFF
TGTGCCAGCAGACAACGACTAGCGGCATATACCGGGGAGCTGTTTTTT
>TRBV4-2|.|.|TRBJ1-4
CASSQDRDGGEKLFF
TGTGCCAGCAGCCAAGACCGTGATGGGGGGGAAAAACTGTTTTTT
>TRBV5-6|.|.|TRBJ1-1
CASSLRYQNTEAFF
TGTGCCAGCAGCCTGCGGTACCAGAACACTGAAGCTTTCTTT
>TRBV2|TRBD1|.|TRBJ2-2
CASRDRGLWNTGELFF
TGTGCCAGCAGGGACAGGGGATTGTGGAACACCGGGGAGCTGTTTTTT
>TRBV29-1|TRBD2|.|TRBJ2-7
CSVDFGTSEQYF
TGCAGCGTTGATTTTGGGACTAGCGAGCAGTACTTC
>TRBV6-5|.|.|TRBJ1-1
CASIKGGYTEAFF
TGTGCCAGCATTAAGGGGGGCTACACTGAAGCTTTCTTT
>TRBV3-1/TRBV3-2|.|.|TRBJ2-7
CASCLAGHYEQYF
TGTGCCAGCTGCCTGGCAGGGCACTACGAGCAGTACTTC
>TRBV9|TRBD2|once|TRBJ2-1
CASGLAGGYNEQFF
TGTGCCAGCGGGCTAGCGGGGGGTTACAATGAGCAGTTCTTC
>TRBV7-6|.|.|TRBJ1-1
CASSSPQGPSAEAFF
TGTGCCAGCAGCTCCCCCCAAGGTCCGAGTGCTGAAGCTTTCTTT
>TRBV7-2|TRBD2|once|TRBJ2-5
CASSGRRGEETQYF
TGTGCCAGCAGCGGGCGGCGGGGGGAAGAGACCCAGTACTTC
>TRBV9|.|.|TRBJ1-3
CASSAGAGNTIYF
TGTGCCAGCAGCGCAGGGGCTGGAAACACCATATATTTT
>TRBV29-1|.|once|TRBJ1-2
CSVYGTTKFMGYTF
TGCAGCGTTTACGGCACAACAAAATTTATGGGCTACACCTTC
>TRBV5-6|.|.|TRBJ2-3
CASSLVSDTQYF
TGTGCCAGCAGCTTGGTTTCAGATACGCAGTATTTT
>TRBV11-2|.|.|TRBJ2-7
CASSGAGGDEQYF
TGTGCCAGCAGCGGGGCCGGGGGAGATGAGCAGTACTTC
>TRBV5-4|TRBD1|.|TRBJ2-2
CASSSGQGNTGELFF
TGTGCCAGCAGCTCCGGACAGGGGAACACCGGGGAGCTGTTTTTT